Ten or more counts support the clone carrying this T cell receptor beta chain. Antigen specificity is unknown. These data originate in a study of early T cells in non-severe SARS-CoV-2 infection. Broader study findings: Anti-spike CD8 responses were favored in VDJdb matching, and private and CD4 specificities were missed.

This CDR3 has 13 residues. Deletions cut 5 bases from V and 3 bases from J, with 10 bases between. In germline, CDR1 is SGHAT, CDR2 FQNNGV. Molecules of cDNA were individually given unique molecular identifiers that were attached to them. Each CDR3 protein is one row after TCRdb ran MiXCR on the 5' RACE reads. The sample contains around 58,000 distinct CDR3 sequences, about an eighth of which appear only once. The TCR comes from an adult who was a healthcare worker with PCR-confirmed SARS-CoV-2 infection or an uninfected control (not recorded which). The sequencing sample was made of whole blood. The V call is TRBV11-2, the J call TRBJ2-5; possibly TRBD1 or TRBD2 for D (6 bases each). In DNA form, the CDR3 reads TGTGCCAGCAGCCGGGGGCCGGAAGAGACCCAGTACTTC. Protein product: CASSRGPEETQYF.